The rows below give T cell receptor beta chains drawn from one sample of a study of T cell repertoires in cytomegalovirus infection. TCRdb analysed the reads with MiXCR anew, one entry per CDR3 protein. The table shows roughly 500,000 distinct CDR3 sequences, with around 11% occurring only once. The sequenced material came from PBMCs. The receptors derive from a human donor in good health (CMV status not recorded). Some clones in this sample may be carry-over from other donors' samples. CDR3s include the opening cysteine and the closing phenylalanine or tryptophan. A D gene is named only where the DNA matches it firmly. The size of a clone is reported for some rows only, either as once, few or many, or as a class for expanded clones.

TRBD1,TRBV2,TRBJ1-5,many,CASSELGTGGQPQHF,TGTGCCAGCAGTGAACTTGGGACAGGGGGACAGCCCCAGCATTTT
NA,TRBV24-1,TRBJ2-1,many,CATSDSSNEQFF,TGTGCCACCAGTGATTCGAGCAATGAGCAGTTCTTC
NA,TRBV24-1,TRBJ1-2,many,CATSDSGTAGGYTF,TGTGCCACCAGTGATTCCGGGACGGCTGGAGGCTACACCTTC
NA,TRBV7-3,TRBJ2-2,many,CASSLDPVRSGELFF,TGTGCCAGCAGCTTAGACCCCGTAAGGTCCGGGGAGCTGTTTTTT
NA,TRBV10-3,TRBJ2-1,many,CAISSSTGRSYNEQFF,TGTGCCATCAGCTCTTCGACAGGGAGGTCCTACAATGAGCAGTTCTTC
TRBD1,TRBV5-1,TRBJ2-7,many,CASSLAPWGQSYEQYF,TGCGCCAGCAGCTTGGCCCCATGGGGACAGTCCTACGAGCAGTACTTC
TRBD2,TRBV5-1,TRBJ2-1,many,CASSSAGLAGGPEQFF,TGCGCCAGCAGCTCGGCCGGACTAGCGGGAGGGCCTGAGCAGTTCTTC
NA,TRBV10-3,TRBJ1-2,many,CAISEGATENYGYTF,TGTGCCATCAGTGAAGGGGCCACGGAGAACTATGGCTACACCTTC
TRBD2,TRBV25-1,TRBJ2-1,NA,CASSDASGGSYNEQFF,TGTGCCAGCAGTGATGCTAGCGGGGGCTCCTACAATGAGCAGTTCTTC
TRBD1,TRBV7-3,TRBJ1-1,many,CASREGARGNTEAFF,TGTGCCAGCAGAGAGGGGGCGCGGGGGAACACTGAAGCTTTCTTT
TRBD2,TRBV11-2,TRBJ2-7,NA,CASSISGAASYEQYF,TGTGCCAGCAGCATAAGCGGGGCCGCCTCCTACGAGCAGTACTTC
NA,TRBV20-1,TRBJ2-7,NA,CSAAPLEAYEQYF,TGCAGTGCCGCCCCTTTGGAGGCCTACGAGCAGTACTTC
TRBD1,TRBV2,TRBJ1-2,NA,CASRETGTGAAGYTF,TGTGCCAGCAGGGAGACGGGGACAGGGGCGGCTGGCTACACCTTC
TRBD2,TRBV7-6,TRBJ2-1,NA,CASSLAGREKRFF,TGTGCTAGCAGCTTAGCTGGGCGGGAGAAGCGGTTCTTC
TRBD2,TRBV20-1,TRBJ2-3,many,CSARDRRSGGFTDTQYF,TGCAGTGCTAGAGATCGTAGGAGCGGGGGATTCACAGATACGCAGTATTTT
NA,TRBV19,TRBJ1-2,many,CASTPWLEYGYTF,TGTGCCAGTACCCCCTGGCTTGAATATGGCTACACCTTC
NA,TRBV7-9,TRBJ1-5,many,CASSPPQFISNQPQHF,TGTGCCAGCAGCCCCCCCCAGTTTATTAGCAATCAGCCCCAGCATTTT
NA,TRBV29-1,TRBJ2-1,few,CSVGLLNEQFF,TGCAGCGTTGGACTCCTAAATGAGCAGTTCTTC
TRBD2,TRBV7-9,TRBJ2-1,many,CASSVRLAGVLEQFF,TGTGCCAGCAGCGTCCGACTAGCGGGGGTGCTTGAGCAGTTCTTC
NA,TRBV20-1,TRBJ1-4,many,CSARAAGNEKLFF,TGCAGTGCCCGGGCTGCTGGTAATGAAAAACTGTTTTTT
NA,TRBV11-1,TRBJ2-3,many,CASSLARTSTDTQYF,TGTGCCAGCAGCTTAGCCCGAACGAGCACAGATACGCAGTATTTT
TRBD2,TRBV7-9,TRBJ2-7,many,CASSGTSASYEQYF,TGTGCCAGCAGCGGGACTAGTGCCTCCTACGAGCAGTACTTC
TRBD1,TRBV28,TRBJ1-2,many,CASSSTDRAYGYTF,TGTGCCAGCAGTTCCACTGACAGGGCTTATGGCTACACCTTC
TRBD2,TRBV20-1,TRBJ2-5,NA,CSAQGRGGKETQYF,TGCAGTGCTCAGGGGCGGGGGGGCAAAGAGACCCAGTACTTC
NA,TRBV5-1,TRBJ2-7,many,CASSTRQGPSSYEQYF,TGCGCCAGCAGCACCCGGCAGGGGCCGTCCTCCTACGAGCAGTACTTC
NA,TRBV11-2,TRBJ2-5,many,CASNLLRVGTQYF,TGTGCCAGCAACCTATTAAGGGTGGGGACCCAGTACTTC
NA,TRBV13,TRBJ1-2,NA,CASSLETDISYGYTF,TGTGCCAGCAGCTTAGAAACGGATATTAGCTATGGCTACACCTTC
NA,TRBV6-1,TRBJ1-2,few,CASSEAILGLPTIF,TGTGCCAGCAGTGAAGCTATCCTAGGTTTGCCTACTATCTTC
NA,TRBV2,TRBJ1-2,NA,CASSAWGGGWYGYTF,TGTGCCAGCAGTGCTTGGGGAGGCGGCTGGTATGGCTACACCTTC